The TCR beta chain described here comes from a study of blood T cell repertoires in COVID-19. Overall study context: Donors in the United States, Italy and Spain gave samples during acute or convalescent COVID-19. Sources were T cells, B-cell-depleted T cells, or PBMCs; the material itself was cDNA or gDNA.

V was clipped by 3 bases and J by 10 bases, with 24 bases between them. CDR3 length: 15 amino acids. Looked up from germline, CDR1 is SQVTM and CDR2 is ANQGSEA. Here immunoSEQ multiplex PCR was the method, and the copy in TCRdb shows in-frame clones only, minus some. The repertoire holds 250,000 to 300,000 clones, with 86% as singletons. This TCR derives from a man in his late teens or twenties who had recovered from COVID-19. Sequencing was carried out using PBMCs or T cells enriched from blood (not recorded which). This sequence joins TRBV29-1 and TRBJ1-1; D is undetermined. DNA of the CDR3: TGCAGCGTTGATAGGGCAGGCCGGGGAAGGGATTTAGCTTTCTTT. Translating it yields CSVDRAGRGRDLAFF.